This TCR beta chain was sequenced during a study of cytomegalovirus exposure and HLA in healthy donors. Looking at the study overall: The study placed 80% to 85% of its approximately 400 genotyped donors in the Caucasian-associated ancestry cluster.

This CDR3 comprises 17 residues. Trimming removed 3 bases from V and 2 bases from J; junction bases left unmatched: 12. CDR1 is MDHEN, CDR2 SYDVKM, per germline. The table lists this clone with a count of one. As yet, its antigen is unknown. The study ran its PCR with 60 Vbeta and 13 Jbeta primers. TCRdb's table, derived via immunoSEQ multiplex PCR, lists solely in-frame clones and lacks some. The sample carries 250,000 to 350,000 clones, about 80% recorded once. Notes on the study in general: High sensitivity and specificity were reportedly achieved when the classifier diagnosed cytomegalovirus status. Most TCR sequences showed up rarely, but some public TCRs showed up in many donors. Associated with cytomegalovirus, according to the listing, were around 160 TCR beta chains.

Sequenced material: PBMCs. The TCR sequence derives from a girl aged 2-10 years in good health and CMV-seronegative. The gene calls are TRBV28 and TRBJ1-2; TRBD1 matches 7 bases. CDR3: CASSFDPRQGANYGYTF. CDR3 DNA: TGTGCCAGCAGTTTTGACCCTCGACAGGGCGCGAACTATGGCTACACCTTC.